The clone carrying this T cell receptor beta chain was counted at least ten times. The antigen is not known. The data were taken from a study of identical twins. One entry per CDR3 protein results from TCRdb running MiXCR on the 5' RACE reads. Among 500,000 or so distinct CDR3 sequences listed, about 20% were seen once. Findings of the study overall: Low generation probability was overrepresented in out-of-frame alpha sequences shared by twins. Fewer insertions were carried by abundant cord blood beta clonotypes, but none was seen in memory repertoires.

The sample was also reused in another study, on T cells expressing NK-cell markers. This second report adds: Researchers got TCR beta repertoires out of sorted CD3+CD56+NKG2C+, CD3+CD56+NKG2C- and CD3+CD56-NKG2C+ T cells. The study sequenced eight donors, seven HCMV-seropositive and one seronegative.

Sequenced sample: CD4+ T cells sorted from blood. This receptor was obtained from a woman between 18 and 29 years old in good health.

The CDR3 sequence: CAITPDRGLNEQFF. As DNA, the CDR3 is TGTGCCATTACCCCGGACAGGGGGCTCAATGAGCAGTTCTTC. The chain links TRBV10-3 to TRBJ2-1; 11 positions match TRBD1. Germline values: CDR1 ENHRY, CDR2 SYGVKD. V gave up 9 bases and J gave up 6 bases; unmatched junction bases: 7. CDR3 length: 14 amino acids.